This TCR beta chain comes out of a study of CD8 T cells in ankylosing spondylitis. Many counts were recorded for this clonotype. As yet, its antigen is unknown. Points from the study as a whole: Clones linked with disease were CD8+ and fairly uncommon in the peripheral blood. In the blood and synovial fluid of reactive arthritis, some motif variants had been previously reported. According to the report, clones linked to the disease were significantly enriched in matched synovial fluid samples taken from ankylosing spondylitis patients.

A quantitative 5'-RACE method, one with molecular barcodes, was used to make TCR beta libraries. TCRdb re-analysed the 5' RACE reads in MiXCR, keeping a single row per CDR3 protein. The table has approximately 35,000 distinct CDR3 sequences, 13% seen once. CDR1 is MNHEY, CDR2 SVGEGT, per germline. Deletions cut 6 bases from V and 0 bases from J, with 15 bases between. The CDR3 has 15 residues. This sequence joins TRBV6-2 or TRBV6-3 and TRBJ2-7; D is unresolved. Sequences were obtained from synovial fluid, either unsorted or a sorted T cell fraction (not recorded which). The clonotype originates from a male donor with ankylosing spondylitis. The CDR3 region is CASSRRPRSSYEQYF. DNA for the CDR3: TGTGCCAGCAGCCGAAGGCCCCGTAGCTCCTACGAGCAGTACTTC.